A selection of T cell receptor beta chains follows, all from one sample in a study of blood T cell repertoires in COVID-19. The protocol was immunoSEQ multiplex PCR, while the TCRdb copy is restricted to in-frame clones and leaves out a portion. The sample contains roughly 230,000 clones, roughly 88% of which appear only once. The sample taken for sequencing was peripheral blood. Receptor source: a man in his forties with acute or convalescent COVID-19. Both conserved end residues are part of each CDR3. The D gene is left open where the match is weak. The size entry is marked missing in some rows and otherwise reads once, few, many or a size class.

v_call: TRBV5-1; clone_size: NA; j_call: TRBJ2-1; d_call: TRBD1; cdr3_nt: TGCGCCAGCAGCGCGGACAGGCCCAATGAGCAGTTCTTC; cdr3_aa: CASSADRPNEQFF
v_call: TRBV10-3; clone_size: once; j_call: TRBJ1-2; d_call: NA; cdr3_nt: TGTGCCATCACTGCAGGACAGTCATCGCAGACCTATGGCTACACCTTC; cdr3_aa: CAITAGQSSQTYGYTF
v_call: TRBV5-6; clone_size: NA; j_call: TRBJ1-2; d_call: NA; cdr3_nt: TGTGCCAGCAGCTTAAGGGGGTATGGCTACACCTTC; cdr3_aa: CASSLRGYGYTF
v_call: TRBV19; clone_size: NA; j_call: TRBJ2-3; d_call: TRBD2; cdr3_nt: TGTGCCAGTAGTCCCCCCGGGACTAGCGGGAGAAAAGATACGCAGTATTTT; cdr3_aa: CASSPPGTSGRKDTQYF
v_call: TRBV5-1; clone_size: NA; j_call: TRBJ2-2; d_call: NA; cdr3_nt: TGCGCCAGCAGCTTGGTTCAGGGGAACACCGGGGAGCTGTTTTTT; cdr3_aa: CASSLVQGNTGELFF
v_call: TRBV6-5; clone_size: NA; j_call: TRBJ2-1; d_call: TRBD2; cdr3_nt: TGTGCCAGCAGGCTTAGCGGGGTTGACAATGAGCAGTTCTTC; cdr3_aa: CASRLSGVDNEQFF
v_call: TRBV15; clone_size: NA; j_call: TRBJ2-3; d_call: TRBD2; cdr3_nt: TGTGCCACCAGCCGGGGACTAGCGAACGCAGATACGCAGTATTTT; cdr3_aa: CATSRGLANADTQYF
v_call: TRBV2; clone_size: NA; j_call: TRBJ1-5; d_call: TRBD1; cdr3_nt: TGTGCCAGCAGGGGACAGTGGAATCAGCCCCAGCATTTT; cdr3_aa: CASRGQWNQPQHF
v_call: TRBV27; clone_size: NA; j_call: TRBJ2-1; d_call: TRBD1; cdr3_nt: TGTGCCAGCAGTTTATTACGAGGGGACAGAAGTTTTCATGAGCAGTTCTTC; cdr3_aa: CASSLLRGDRSFHEQFF
v_call: TRBV9; clone_size: NA; j_call: TRBJ1-1; d_call: NA; cdr3_nt: TGTGCCAGCAGCGCGGCCCAGGGGACTGAAGCTTTCTTT; cdr3_aa: CASSAAQGTEAFF
v_call: TRBV9; clone_size: once; j_call: TRBJ2-3; d_call: TRBD1; cdr3_nt: TGTGCCAGCAGCTTCCGGGACAGGAGCACAGATACGCAGTATTTT; cdr3_aa: CASSFRDRSTDTQYF
v_call: TRBV3-1/TRBV3-2; clone_size: NA; j_call: TRBJ1-1; d_call: NA; cdr3_nt: TGTGCCAGCAGCCAAACGAGGGGACACTCGAACACTGAAGCTTTCTTT; cdr3_aa: CASSQTRGHSNTEAFF
v_call: TRBV10-3; clone_size: NA; j_call: TRBJ2-3; d_call: NA; cdr3_nt: TGTGCCATCAGTGAGGAGTACACAGATACGCAGTATTTT; cdr3_aa: CAISEEYTDTQYF
v_call: TRBV12-3/TRBV12-4; clone_size: NA; j_call: TRBJ1-1; d_call: NA; cdr3_nt: TGTGCCAGCAGGATGACAGAGAACACTGAAGCTTTCTTT; cdr3_aa: CASRMTENTEAFF
v_call: TRBV9; clone_size: NA; j_call: TRBJ1-2; d_call: NA; cdr3_nt: TGTGCCAGCAGCCTCCAAGACAGTTCCAACTATGGCTACACCTTC; cdr3_aa: CASSLQDSSNYGYTF
v_call: TRBV18; clone_size: NA; j_call: TRBJ1-1; d_call: TRBD1; cdr3_nt: TGTGCCAGCTCATTCGGACAGGCGAACACTGAAGCTTTCTTT; cdr3_aa: CASSFGQANTEAFF
v_call: TRBV7-6; clone_size: NA; j_call: TRBJ1-2; d_call: NA; cdr3_nt: TGTGCCAGCAGCTCCCGCATTGGAGTTACTAACTATGGCTACACCTTC; cdr3_aa: CASSSRIGVTNYGYTF
v_call: TRBV5-1; clone_size: few; j_call: TRBJ2-7; d_call: TRBD1; cdr3_nt: TGCGCCAGCAGCTTGAACAGGGGCTACGAGCAGTACTTC; cdr3_aa: CASSLNRGYEQYF
v_call: TRBV5-1; clone_size: NA; j_call: TRBJ1-2; d_call: NA; cdr3_nt: TGCGCCAGCAGCTTGGCAGATAACTATGGCTACACCTTC; cdr3_aa: CASSLADNYGYTF
v_call: TRBV6-5; clone_size: NA; j_call: TRBJ1-5; d_call: NA; cdr3_nt: TGTGCCAGCCGGCAGGGGAATCAGCCCCAGCATTTT; cdr3_aa: CASRQGNQPQHF
v_call: TRBV20-1; clone_size: NA; j_call: TRBJ2-5; d_call: NA; cdr3_nt: TGCAGTGCTAGGGGGGGGACCCAGTACTTC; cdr3_aa: CSARGGTQYF
v_call: TRBV25-1; clone_size: once; j_call: TRBJ2-4; d_call: NA; cdr3_nt: TGTGCCAGCAGTGGATTATACAGGGAAAACATTCAGTACTTC; cdr3_aa: CASSGLYRENIQYF
v_call: TRBV6-2/TRBV6-3; clone_size: NA; j_call: TRBJ2-5; d_call: TRBD1; cdr3_nt: TGTGCCAGCAGCCAGGGGACAGGGGGGGAGACCCAGTACTTC; cdr3_aa: CASSQGTGGETQYF